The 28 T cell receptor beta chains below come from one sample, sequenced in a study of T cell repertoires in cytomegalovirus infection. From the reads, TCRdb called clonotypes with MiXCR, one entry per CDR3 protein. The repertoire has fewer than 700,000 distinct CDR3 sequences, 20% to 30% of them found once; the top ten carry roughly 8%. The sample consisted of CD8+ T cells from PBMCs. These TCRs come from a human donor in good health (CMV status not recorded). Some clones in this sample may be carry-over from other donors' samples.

This CDR3 is CATSRAVTGKNIQYF. DNA of the CDR3: TGTGCCACCAGCAGAGCCGTGACAGGGAAAAACATTCAGTACTTC. This rearrangement joins TRBV15 to TRBJ2-4, with 7 bases matching TRBD1. V trimming: 1 base; J trimming: 4 bases; junction bases outside the gene matches: 4. The CDR3 spans 15 residues. Per germline, CDR1 LNHNV and CDR2 YYDKDF (reference sequence).

CDR3 coding DNA: TGTGCCACTTGGGGGGACGGGAGCTCCTACGAGCAGTACTTC. Its protein is CATWGDGSSYEQYF. The chain carries TRBV27 and TRBJ2-7, with a possible D match to TRBD2 (6 bases). Germline assignment: CDR1 MNHEY and CDR2 SMNVEV (reference sequence). The length of the CDR3 is 14 residues. V was cut by 10 bases and J by 0 bases, with 16 bases left in between.

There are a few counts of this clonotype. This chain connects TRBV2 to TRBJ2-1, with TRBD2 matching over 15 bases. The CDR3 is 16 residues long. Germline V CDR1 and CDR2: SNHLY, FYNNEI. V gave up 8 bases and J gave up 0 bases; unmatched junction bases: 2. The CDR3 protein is CASGTSGGYSYNEQFF. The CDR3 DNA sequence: TGTGCCAGCGGGACTAGCGGGGGGTACTCCTACAATGAGCAGTTCTTC.

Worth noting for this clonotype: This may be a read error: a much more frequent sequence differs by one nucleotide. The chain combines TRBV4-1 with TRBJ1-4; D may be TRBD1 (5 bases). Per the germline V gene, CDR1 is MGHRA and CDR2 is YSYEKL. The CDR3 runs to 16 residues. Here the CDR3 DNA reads TGCGTCAGCAGCCAGTGGAGAGGGGATCCTAATGAAAAACTGTTTTTT. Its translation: CVSSQWRGDPNEKLFF.

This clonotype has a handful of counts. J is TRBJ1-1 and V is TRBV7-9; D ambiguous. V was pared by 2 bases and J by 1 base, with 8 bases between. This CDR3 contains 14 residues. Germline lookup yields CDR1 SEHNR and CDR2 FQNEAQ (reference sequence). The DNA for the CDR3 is TGTGCCAGCAGCTTACTTGACTGGAACACTGAAGCTTTCTTT. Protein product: CASSLLDWNTEAFF.

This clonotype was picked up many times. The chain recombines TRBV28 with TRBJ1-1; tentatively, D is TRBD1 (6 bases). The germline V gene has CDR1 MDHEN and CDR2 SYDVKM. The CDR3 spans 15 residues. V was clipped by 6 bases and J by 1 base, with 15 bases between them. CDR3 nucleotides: TGTGCCAGCAGCGGGCCCGGGGGGCAGAACACTGAAGCTTTCTTT. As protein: CASSGPGGQNTEAFF.

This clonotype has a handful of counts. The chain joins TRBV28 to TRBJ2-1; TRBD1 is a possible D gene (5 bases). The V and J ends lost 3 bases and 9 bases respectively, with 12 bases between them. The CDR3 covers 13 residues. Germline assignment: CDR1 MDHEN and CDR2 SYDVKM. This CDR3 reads CASSLVEGAEQFF. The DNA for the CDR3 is TGTGCCAGCAGTTTGGTGGAAGGGGCTGAGCAGTTCTTC.

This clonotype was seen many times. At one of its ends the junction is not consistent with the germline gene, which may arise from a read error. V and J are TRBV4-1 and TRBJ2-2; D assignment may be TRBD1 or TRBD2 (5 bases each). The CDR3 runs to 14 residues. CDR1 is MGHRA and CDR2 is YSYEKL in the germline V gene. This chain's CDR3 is CASSQGPNTGELFF. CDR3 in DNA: TGTGCCAGCAGCCAGGGACCGAACACCGGGGAGCTGTTTTTT.

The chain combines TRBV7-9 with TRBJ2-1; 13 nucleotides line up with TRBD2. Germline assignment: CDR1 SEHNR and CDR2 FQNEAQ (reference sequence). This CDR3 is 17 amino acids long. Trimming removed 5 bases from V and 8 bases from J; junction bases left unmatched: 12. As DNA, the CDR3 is TGTGCCAGCAGCCCCGCTGGGACTAGCGGGGATCGGGATGAGCAGTTCTTC. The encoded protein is CASSPAGTSGDRDEQFF.

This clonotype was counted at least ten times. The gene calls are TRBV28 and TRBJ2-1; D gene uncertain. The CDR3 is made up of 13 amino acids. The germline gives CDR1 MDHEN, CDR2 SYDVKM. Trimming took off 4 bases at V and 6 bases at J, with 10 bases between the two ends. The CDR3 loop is CASSYHGGNEQFF. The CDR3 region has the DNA TGTGCCAGCAGTTACCACGGTGGCAATGAGCAGTTCTTC.

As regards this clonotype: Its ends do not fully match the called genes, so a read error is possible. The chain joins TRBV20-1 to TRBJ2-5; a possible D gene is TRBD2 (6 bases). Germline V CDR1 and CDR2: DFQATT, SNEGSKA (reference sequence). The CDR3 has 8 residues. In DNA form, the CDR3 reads TGCAGTGCTAGACCGGGGGACTTC. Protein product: CSARPGDF.

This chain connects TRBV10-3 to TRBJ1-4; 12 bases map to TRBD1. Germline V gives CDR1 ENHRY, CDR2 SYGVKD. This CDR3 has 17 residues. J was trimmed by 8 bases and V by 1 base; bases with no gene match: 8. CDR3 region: CAISEFEAGTGGEKLFF. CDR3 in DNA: TGTGCCATCAGTGAGTTCGAAGCCGGGACAGGGGGCGAAAAACTGTTTTTT.

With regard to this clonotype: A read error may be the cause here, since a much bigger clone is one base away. DNA of the CDR3: TGTGCCATCAGACAGTGGCACTATGGCTACACCTTC. This sequence encodes CAIRQWHYGYTF. The V and J genes are TRBV12-3 or TRBV12-4 and TRBJ1-2; tentatively, D is TRBD1 (5 bases). V shed 10 bases and J shed 3 bases, with 12 bases lying between them. The CDR3 sequence is 12 residues long.

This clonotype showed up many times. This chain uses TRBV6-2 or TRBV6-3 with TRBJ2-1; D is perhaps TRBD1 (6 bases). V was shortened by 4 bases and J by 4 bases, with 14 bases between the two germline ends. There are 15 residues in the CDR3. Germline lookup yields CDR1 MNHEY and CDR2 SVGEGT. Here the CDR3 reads CASSFYQGLYNEQFF. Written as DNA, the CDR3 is TGTGCCAGCAGTTTTTACCAGGGGCTATACAATGAGCAGTTCTTC.

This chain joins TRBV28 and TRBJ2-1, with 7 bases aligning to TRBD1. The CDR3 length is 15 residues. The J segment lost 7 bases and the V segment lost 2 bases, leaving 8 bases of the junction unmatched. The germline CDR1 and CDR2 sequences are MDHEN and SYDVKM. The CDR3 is CASSLKGAWGNEQFF. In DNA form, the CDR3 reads TGTGCCAGCAGTTTAAAGGGGGCCTGGGGGAATGAGCAGTTCTTC. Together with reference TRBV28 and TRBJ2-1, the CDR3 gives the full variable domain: DVKVTQSSRYLVKRTGEKVFLECVQDMDHENMFWYRQDPGLGLRLIYFSYDVKMKEKGDIPEGYSVSREKKERFSLILESASTNQTSMYLCASSLKGAWGNEQFFGPGTRLTVL.

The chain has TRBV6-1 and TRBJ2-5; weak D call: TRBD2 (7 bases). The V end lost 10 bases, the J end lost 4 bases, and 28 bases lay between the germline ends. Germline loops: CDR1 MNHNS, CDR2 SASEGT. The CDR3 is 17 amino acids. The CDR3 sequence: CATEKSTGGHLRETQYF. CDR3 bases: TGTGCCACTGAAAAGTCGACCGGGGGGCATCTGCGAGAGACCCAGTACTTC.

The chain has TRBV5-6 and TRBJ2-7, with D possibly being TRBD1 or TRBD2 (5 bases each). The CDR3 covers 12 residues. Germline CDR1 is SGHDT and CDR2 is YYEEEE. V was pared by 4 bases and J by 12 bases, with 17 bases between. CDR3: CASSAGTVGRYV. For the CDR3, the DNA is TGTGCCAGCAGCGCCGGGACGGTGGGACGGTACGTC.

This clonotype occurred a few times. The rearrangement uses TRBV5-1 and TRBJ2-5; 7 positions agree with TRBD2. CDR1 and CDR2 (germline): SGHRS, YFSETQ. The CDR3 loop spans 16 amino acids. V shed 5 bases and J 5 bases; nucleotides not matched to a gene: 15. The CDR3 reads CASRGDRGTISETQYF. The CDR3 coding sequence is TGCGCCAGCAGAGGCGACCGAGGGACTATTTCGGAGACCCAGTACTTC. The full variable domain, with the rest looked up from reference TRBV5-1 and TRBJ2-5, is KAGVTQTPRYLIKTRGQQVTLSCSPISGHRSVSWYQQTPGQGLQFLFEYFSETQRNKGNFPGRFSGRQFSNSRSEMNVSTLELGDSALYLCASRGDRGTISETQYFGPGTRLLVL.

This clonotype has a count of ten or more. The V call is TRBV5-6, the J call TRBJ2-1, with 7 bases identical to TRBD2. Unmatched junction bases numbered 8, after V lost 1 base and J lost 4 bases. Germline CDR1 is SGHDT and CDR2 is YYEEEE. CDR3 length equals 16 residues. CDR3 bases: TGTGCCAGCAGCTTGCTGGCGGGGGACCGATACAATGAGCAGTTCTTC. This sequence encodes CASSLLAGDRYNEQFF.

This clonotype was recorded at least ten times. DNA of the CDR3: TGTGCCAGCAGCTTGAACAGCTTCGGTAACAGGGTCTCCTACAATGAGCAGTTCTTC. This codes for CASSLNSFGNRVSYNEQFF. The genes are TRBV7-6 and TRBJ2-1, with D tentatively TRBD1 (6 bases). CDR3 length equals 19 residues. V was trimmed by 3 bases and J by 0 bases, leaving 21 bases between them. Germline V lookup: CDR1 SGHVS, CDR2 FNYEAQ.

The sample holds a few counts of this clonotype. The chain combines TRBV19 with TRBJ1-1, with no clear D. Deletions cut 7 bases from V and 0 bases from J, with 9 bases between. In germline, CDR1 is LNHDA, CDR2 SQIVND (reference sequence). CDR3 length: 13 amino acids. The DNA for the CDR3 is TGTGCCAGTACTCCTTTCATGAACACTGAAGCTTTCTTT. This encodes CASTPFMNTEAFF.

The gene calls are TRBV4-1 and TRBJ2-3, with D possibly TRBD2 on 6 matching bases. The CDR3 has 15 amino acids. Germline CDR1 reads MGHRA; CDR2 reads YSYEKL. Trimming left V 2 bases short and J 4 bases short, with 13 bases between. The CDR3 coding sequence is TGCGCCAGCAGCCAATCCTTGACGGGGGCAGATACGCAGTATTTT. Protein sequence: CASSQSLTGADTQYF.

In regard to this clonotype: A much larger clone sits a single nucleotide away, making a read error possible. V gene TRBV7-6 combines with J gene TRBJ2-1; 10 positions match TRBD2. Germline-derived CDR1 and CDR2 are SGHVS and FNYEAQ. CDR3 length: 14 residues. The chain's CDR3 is CVSSLKRGGNEQFF. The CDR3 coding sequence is TGTGTCAGCAGCTTAAAGCGGGGGGGCAATGAGCAGTTCTTC.

CDR3 coding DNA: TGCAGTGCTAGAGGGAGGGACAGGGGTTTTGGGGCCAACGTCCTGACTTTC. It encodes CSARGRDRGFGANVLTF. The chain joins TRBV20-1 to TRBJ2-6; 10 nucleotides line up with TRBD1. The V and J ends lost 1 base and 3 bases, in that order; junction bases with no gene match: 6. Germline V gene data show CDR1 as DFQATT and CDR2 as SNEGSKA (reference sequence). The CDR3 has 17 residues.

CDR3 DNA: TGCAGTGCTAGAGAGATCGAGTCCTACGAGCAGTACTTC. Protein product: CSAREIESYEQYF. The genes are TRBV20-1 and TRBJ2-7; D ambiguous. Germline CDR1 reads DFQATT; CDR2 reads SNEGSKA (reference sequence). V lost 0 bases to trimming and J lost 1 base, with 7 bases between them. This CDR3 region has 13 residues.

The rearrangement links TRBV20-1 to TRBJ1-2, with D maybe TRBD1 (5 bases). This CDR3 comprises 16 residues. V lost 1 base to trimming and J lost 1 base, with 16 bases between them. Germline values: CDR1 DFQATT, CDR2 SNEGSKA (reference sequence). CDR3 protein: CSARGRDGSHNYGYTF. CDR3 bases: TGCAGTGCTAGAGGCAGGGACGGGTCGCATAACTATGGCTACACCTTC.

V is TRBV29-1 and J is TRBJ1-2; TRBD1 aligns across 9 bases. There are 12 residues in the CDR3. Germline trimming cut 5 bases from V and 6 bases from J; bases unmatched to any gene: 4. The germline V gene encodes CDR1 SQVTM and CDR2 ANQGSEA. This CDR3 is CSVPTGGNGYTF. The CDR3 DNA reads TGCAGCGTTCCGACAGGGGGAAATGGCTACACCTTC.

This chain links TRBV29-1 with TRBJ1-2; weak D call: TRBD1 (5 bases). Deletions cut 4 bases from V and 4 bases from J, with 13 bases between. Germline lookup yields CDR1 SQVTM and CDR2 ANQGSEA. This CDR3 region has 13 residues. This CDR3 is CSVGDVGGYGYTF. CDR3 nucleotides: TGCAGCGTTGGGGACGTTGGTGGCTATGGCTACACCTTC.